A selection of T cell receptor beta chains follows, all from one sample in a study of blood T cell repertoires in COVID-19. The assay was immunoSEQ multiplex PCR, and TCRdb's table has in-frame clones only and misses some. Of approximately 200,000 clones in the sample, less than 85% were seen once. The sequenced sample consisted of PBMCs or T cells enriched from blood (not recorded which). Receptors originate from a man in his forties who had recovered from COVID-19. CDR3s include the opening cysteine and the closing phenylalanine or tryptophan. D genes are given only for firm matches. Rows may omit the clone size; those that give it use once, few, many or a size class.

D gene	clone size	V gene	J gene	CDR3 DNA	CDR3 protein
.	.	TRBV11-3	TRBJ1-4	TGTGCCAGCAGCCTTATTCTGGAGGTTCGGGAAAAACTGTTTTTT	CASSLILEVREKLFF
.	.	TRBV28	TRBJ1-2	TGTGCCAGCAGTTCAGGCTATGGCTACACCTTC	CASSSGYGYTF
TRBD1	.	TRBV7-2	TRBJ2-3	TGTGCCAGCAGCCCCCAGGGACAGCCTAGCACAGATACGCAGTATTTT	CASSPQGQPSTDTQYF
.	.	TRBV2	TRBJ1-2	TGTGCCAGCAGCCCAACAGGGAACTATGGCTACACCTTC	CASSPTGNYGYTF
TRBD1	.	TRBV5-8	TRBJ2-3	TGTGCCAGCAGCCACCAGACAGGGAGCACAGATACGCAGTATTTT	CASSHQTGSTDTQYF
TRBD1	few	TRBV5-4	TRBJ1-1	TGTGCCAGCAAGCTGGGGGCAACAGGGGGGAACACTGAAGCTTTCTTT	CASKLGATGGNTEAFF
.	.	TRBV5-1	TRBJ2-2	TGCGCCAGCAGCTTGAGGGACTCGATCACCGGGGAGCTGTTTTTT	CASSLRDSITGELFF
TRBD2	once	TRBV14	TRBJ2-7	TGTGCCAGCAGCGGCAGCGGGAGGGGTGGCGAGCAGTACTTC	CASSGSGRGGEQYF
.	.	TRBV9	TRBJ2-7	TGTGCCAGCAGCGCGGCGGGACTCTCCTACGAGCAGTACTTC	CASSAAGLSYEQYF
.	.	TRBV10-1	TRBJ2-1	TGCGCCAGCAGTGATTCCAGCGGAGTGCTCAATGAGCAGTTCTTC	CASSDSSGVLNEQFF
.	.	TRBV11-3	TRBJ1-1	TGTGCCAGCAGGGGAGGGAACACTGAAGCTTTCTTT	CASRGGNTEAFF
TRBD1	.	TRBV3-1/TRBV3-2	TRBJ1-1	TGTGCCAGCAGCCAAGATCGGGGGTGGGACAGGACAGAAGCTTTCTTT	CASSQDRGWDRTEAFF
.	few	TRBV7-8	TRBJ2-1	TGTGCCAGCAGCTTAGGAATAATGGCAGGGCACAATGAGCAGTTCTTC	CASSLGIMAGHNEQFF
.	.	TRBV21-1	TRBJ1-1	TGTGCCAGCAGCAAAGAGCTGAGACAGGGGGCGGAGAACACTGAAGCTTTCTTT	CASSKELRQGAENTEAFF
.	.	TRBV12-2	TRBJ1-3	TGTGCAAGTCGCTCTTATCGGGGTCAGAGCTCTGGAAACACCATATATTTT	CASRSYRGQSSGNTIYF
.	few	TRBV29-1	TRBJ1-1	TGCAGCGTCCTAGGTAAGGAAGCAGGGGAAGCTTTCTTT	CSVLGKEAGEAFF
TRBD2	.	TRBV6-5	TRBJ2-3	TGTGCCAGCAGTTGGCTAGCGGGAGGCACAGATACGCAGTATTTT	CASSWLAGGTDTQYF
.	.	TRBV12-5	TRBJ1-2	TGTGCTAGTGGTTTGGTAGGGGCGGGGTCTCAGGGCTACACCTTC	CASGLVGAGSQGYTF
.	.	TRBV27	TRBJ2-2	TGTGCCAGCAGTTTATCGCAGGCCCTGCAAGCCGGGGAGCTGTTTTTT	CASSLSQALQAGELFF
.	.	TRBV2	TRBJ1-1	TGTGCCAGCAGTGATTTGCAGGGCAAGAGTGAAGCTTTCTTT	CASSDLQGKSEAFF
TRBD1	once	TRBV5-1	TRBJ1-1	TGCGCCAGCAGCCCGGGCGGACAGGGGAACACTGAAGCTTTCTTT	CASSPGGQGNTEAFF
TRBD1	.	TRBV3-1/TRBV3-2	TRBJ1-1	TGTGCCAGCAGCCGAGGGGGACAGGGTAACACTGAAGCTTTCTTT	CASSRGGQGNTEAFF